Listed below are T cell receptor beta chains from one sample, sequenced in a study of chemoradiotherapy in HPV16-positive cancers. The data were produced by immunoSEQ multiplex PCR, yet TCRdb's version contains in-frame clones alone and is incomplete. The top ten hold about 20% of the sample, which has more than 25,000 clones, 93% seen once. Sequencing was performed on blood, taken from a patient who underwent chemoradiotherapy. These receptors originate from a human donor with HPV-associated anogenital cancer. Both conserved end residues are part of each CDR3. The order of the fields is J gene, V gene, CDR3 protein.

J gene: TRBJ2-6
V gene: TRBV18
CDR3 protein: CASSQRGRGGANVLTF

J gene: TRBJ1-1
V gene: TRBV4-1
CDR3 protein: CASSQALQASSEAFF

J gene: TRBJ2-3
V gene: TRBV28
CDR3 protein: CASSSTSDRTDTQYF

J gene: TRBJ2-7
V gene: TRBV7-8
CDR3 protein: CASSLDFQFPGLAGAEQYF

J gene: TRBJ2-1
V gene: TRBV5-5
CDR3 protein: CASSWPGLAGAHEQFF

J gene: TRBJ1-5
V gene: TRBV5-5
CDR3 protein: CASSFDPIPGMYSNQPQHF

J gene: TRBJ2-7
V gene: TRBV10-2
CDR3 protein: CASRSGYEQYF

J gene: TRBJ1-6
V gene: TRBV10-3
CDR3 protein: CAISESGRENSPLHF

J gene: TRBJ1-1
V gene: TRBV7-8
CDR3 protein: CASSLAIARPNGEAFF

J gene: TRBJ2-5
V gene: TRBV4-1
CDR3 protein: CASSQDGGGFWETQYF

J gene: TRBJ2-7
V gene: TRBV4-3
CDR3 protein: CASSQGRSNGYEQYF

J gene: TRBJ1-2
V gene: TRBV5-6
CDR3 protein: CASRSSGAYGYTF

J gene: TRBJ1-2
V gene: TRBV4-3
CDR3 protein: CASSQEARPSYGYTF

J gene: TRBJ2-1
V gene: TRBV7-2
CDR3 protein: CASRTLQGSSYNEQFF

J gene: TRBJ2-3
V gene: TRBV7-9
CDR3 protein: CASSLGDWTDTQYF

J gene: TRBJ2-1
V gene: TRBV7-6
CDR3 protein: CASSSIAGGLYNEQFF

J gene: TRBJ2-7
V gene: TRBV5-6
CDR3 protein: CASSYLRDDPPEQYF

J gene: TRBJ2-5
V gene: TRBV15
CDR3 protein: CATSRGEKRETQYF

J gene: TRBJ1-5
V gene: TRBV28
CDR3 protein: CASGIPSVGYNQPQHF

J gene: TRBJ2-3
V gene: TRBV7-6
CDR3 protein: CASSPGVAGTTDTQYF

J gene: TRBJ2-1
V gene: TRBV29-1
CDR3 protein: CSHGPEAGAGYNEQFF

J gene: TRBJ2-3
V gene: TRBV7-9
CDR3 protein: CASSYASGAADTQYF

J gene: TRBJ2-7
V gene: TRBV6-5
CDR3 protein: CASSYSDRGNYEQYF

J gene: TRBJ2-1
V gene: TRBV6-1
CDR3 protein: CASTPGTGGYNEQFF

J gene: TRBJ1-1
V gene: TRBV7-9
CDR3 protein: CASSSGRTGSVTEAFF

J gene: TRBJ2-1
V gene: TRBV19
CDR3 protein: CASNYDRGSYNEQFF

J gene: TRBJ1-1
V gene: TRBV5-8
CDR3 protein: CASSPGQPLKNTEAFF

J gene: TRBJ2-3
V gene: TRBV5-1
CDR3 protein: CASSEDRATDTQYF

J gene: TRBJ2-7
V gene: TRBV19
CDR3 protein: CASSSGGDEQYF

J gene: TRBJ1-2
V gene: TRBV6-1
CDR3 protein: CASTARRAIDYGYTF

J gene: TRBJ2-5
V gene: TRBV5-4
CDR3 protein: CASSPTGGSGRETQYF

J gene: TRBJ2-5
V gene: TRBV5-1
CDR3 protein: CASSLATAQETQYF

J gene: TRBJ1-1
V gene: TRBV7-9
CDR3 protein: CASSTGGSRDFF

J gene: TRBJ1-4
V gene: TRBV5-1
CDR3 protein: CASSYGGAATNEKLFF

J gene: TRBJ2-7
V gene: TRBV6-1
CDR3 protein: CASREGIAGNREQYF

J gene: TRBJ1-6
V gene: TRBV28
CDR3 protein: CASRRTWGSYNSPLHF

J gene: TRBJ1-4
V gene: TRBV4-2
CDR3 protein: CASSFKGGAKEKLFF